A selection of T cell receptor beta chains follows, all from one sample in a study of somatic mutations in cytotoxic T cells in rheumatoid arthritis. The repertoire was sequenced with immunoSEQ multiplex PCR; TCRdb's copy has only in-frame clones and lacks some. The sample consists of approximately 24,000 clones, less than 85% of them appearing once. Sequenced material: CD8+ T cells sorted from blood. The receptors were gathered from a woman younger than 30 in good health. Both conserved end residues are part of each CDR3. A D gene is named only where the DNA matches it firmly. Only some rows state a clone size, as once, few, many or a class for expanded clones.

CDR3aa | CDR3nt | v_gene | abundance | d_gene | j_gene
CASSSRAGDEQYF | TGTGCCAGCAGCTCCAGAGCCGGCGACGAGCAGTACTTC | TRBV7-7 | few | . | TRBJ2-7
CASKLQVGGAYTEAFF | TGTGCCAGCAAACTCCAGGTCGGGGGGGCGTACACTGAAGCTTTCTTT | TRBV28 | . | . | TRBJ1-1
CASTTGDSNQPQHF | TGTGCCAGTACTACAGGGGATAGCAATCAGCCCCAGCATTTT | TRBV7-9 | . | TRBD1 | TRBJ1-5
CASSLSPPGRELFF | TGTGCCAGCAGTCTAAGCCCCCCGGGTAGGGAGCTGTTTTTT | TRBV27 | . | . | TRBJ2-2
CASNQDRDNEQFF | TGTGCCAGCAACCAGGACAGAGACAATGAGCAGTTCTTC | TRBV2 | . | . | TRBJ2-1
CASSSDNQPQHF | TGTGCCAGCAGTTCGGACAATCAGCCCCAGCATTTT | TRBV7-9 | . | . | TRBJ1-5
CASSGTSGRYEQYF | TGTGCCAGCAGCGGGACTAGCGGGAGGTACGAGCAGTACTTC | TRBV9 | . | TRBD2 | TRBJ2-7
CASSLAGGPSNEQFF | TGTGCCAGCAGTTTAGCGGGAGGGCCGAGCAATGAGCAGTTCTTC | TRBV27 | . | TRBD2 | TRBJ2-1
CASSYTGQGYEQYF | TGTGCCAGCAGTTACACAGGACAGGGCTACGAGCAGTACTTC | TRBV6-5 | . | TRBD1 | TRBJ2-7
CASGSGRERPTYEQYF | TGTGCCAGCGGGTCTGGGCGGGAGCGTCCCACCTACGAGCAGTACTTC | TRBV28 | . | TRBD2 | TRBJ2-7
CASSPRDREVEKLFF | TGTGCCAGCAGCCCGCGGGACAGGGAGGTGGAAAAACTGTTTTTT | TRBV9 | . | TRBD1 | TRBJ1-4
CASKSGENTEAFF | TGTGCCAGCAAGTCAGGGGAGAACACTGAAGCTTTCTTT | TRBV25-1 | . | . | TRBJ1-1
CASSPGRGETQYF | TGTGCCAGCAGCCCCGGCCGGGGCGAGACCCAGTACTTC | TRBV4-2 | . | . | TRBJ2-5
CAWSLPLRRLYGYTF | TGTGCCTGGAGCCTACCCCTGAGGAGGCTCTATGGCTACACCTTC | TRBV30 | . | . | TRBJ1-2
CASSDLAGELFF | TGTGCCTCCTCGGACCTTGCCGGGGAGCTGTTTTTT | TRBV28 | . | . | TRBJ2-2
CATSSVRGGNEKLFF | TGTGCCACCAGCAGCGTTCGGGGGGGGAATGAAAAACTGTTTTTT | TRBV15 | . | . | TRBJ1-4
CASSIASWETQYF | TGTGCCAGTAGTATAGCGAGTTGGGAGACCCAGTACTTC | TRBV19 | once | . | TRBJ2-5
CASSLEGGFRYNEQFF | TGCGCCAGCAGCTTGGAAGGCGGGTTTCGGTACAATGAGCAGTTCTTC | TRBV5-1 | . | . | TRBJ2-1
CASSLYPVSTDTQYF | TGTGCCAGCAGCTTATATCCAGTAAGCACAGATACGCAGTATTTT | TRBV7-8 | . | . | TRBJ2-3
CASRFGDTQYF | TGTGCCAGCAGGTTCGGCGATACGCAGTATTTT | TRBV27 | . | . | TRBJ2-3
CASSLGAGGKNTIYF | TGTGCCAGCAGCTTAGGCGCAGGGGGTAAAAACACCATATATTTT | TRBV7-9 | . | TRBD1 | TRBJ1-3
CASSVENLPYNEQFF | TGTGCCAGCAGCGTAGAAAACTTGCCCTACAATGAGCAGTTCTTC | TRBV9 | . | . | TRBJ2-1
CAWSRDTYPGELFF | TGTGCCTGGAGTCGGGACACCTATCCCGGGGAGCTGTTTTTT | TRBV30 | . | . | TRBJ2-2
CASSRGGGWETNEKLFF | TGTGCCAGCAGCCGAGGCGGGGGCTGGGAAACTAATGAAAAACTGTTTTTT | TRBV7-8 | . | . | TRBJ1-4
CASAEMGLQINEQFF | TGTGCCAGCGCAGAAATGGGACTACAGATCAATGAGCAGTTCTTC | TRBV7-8 | . | TRBD2 | TRBJ2-1
CASSPLRGLNQPQHF | TGTGCCAGCAGCCCCCTCCGGGGGCTCAATCAGCCCCAGCATTTT | TRBV7-8 | . | . | TRBJ1-5
CASSMSTGFNQPQHF | TGTGCCAGTAGTATGTCAACAGGGTTTAATCAGCCCCAGCATTTT | TRBV19 | . | . | TRBJ1-5
CASTPGGSNQPQHF | TGTGCCAGTACCCCCGGAGGGAGCAATCAGCCCCAGCATTTT | TRBV19 | once | . | TRBJ1-5
CASEEGRGVGGELFF | TGTGCCAGCGAGGAAGGCAGGGGCGTAGGCGGGGAGCTGTTTTTT | TRBV28 | . | . | TRBJ2-2
CATRRGYNEQFF | TGTGCCACGCGCCGGGGATACAATGAGCAGTTCTTC | TRBV28 | . | . | TRBJ2-1
CASSLRPYEQYF | TGTGCCAGCAGTTTACGACCCTACGAGCAGTACTTC | TRBV28 | . | . | TRBJ2-7
CASSFGRLGNTEAFF | TGTGCCAGCAGCTTCGGACGGCTGGGTAACACTGAAGCTTTCTTT | TRBV11-2 | . | . | TRBJ1-1
CASSLGDRYSPLHF | TGTGCCAGCAGTTTGGGGGACCGTTATTCACCCCTCCACTTT | TRBV28 | . | . | TRBJ1-6
CASSLGGGNEQFF | TGTGCCAGCAGCTTAGGCGGGGGGAATGAGCAGTTCTTC | TRBV11-2 | . | TRBD2 | TRBJ2-1
CASSSAGANVLTF | TGTGCCAGCTCCTCCGCTGGGGCCAACGTCCTGACTTTC | TRBV9 | . | . | TRBJ2-6
CASSYSPSTDTQYF | TGTGCCAGCAGTTACAGTCCTAGCACAGATACGCAGTATTTT | TRBV6-5 | . | . | TRBJ2-3
CASSQDRTETETQYF | TGTGCCAGCAGCCAAGATAGGACGGAGACAGAGACCCAGTACTTC | TRBV14 | . | . | TRBJ2-5
CASTDNAGGIYNEQFF | TGTGCCAGTACCGACAACGCGGGAGGGATCTACAATGAGCAGTTCTTC | TRBV19 | . | TRBD2 | TRBJ2-1
CASSPNSGVYNEQFF | TGTGCCAGCAGTCCTAACTCGGGGGTATACAATGAGCAGTTCTTC | TRBV28 | . | . | TRBJ2-1
CASSLFGGYEQYF | TGTGCCAGCAGCTTATTTGGGGGCTACGAGCAGTACTTC | TRBV27 | once | . | TRBJ2-7
CASSLPPGSSLPREQFF | TGTGCCAGCAGCTTACCCCCGGGCAGTTCATTGCCCCGGGAGCAGTTCTTC | TRBV7-6 | . | . | TRBJ2-1